One sample yielded the 14 T cell receptor beta chains listed below, sequenced in a study of blood T cell repertoires in COVID-19. TCRdb keeps only in-frame clones here, not all; method: immunoSEQ multiplex PCR. The sample consists of about 480,000 clones, roughly 90% of them appearing once. The sequenced sample consisted of PBMCs or T cells enriched from blood (not recorded which). Receptors were obtained from a woman between 40 and 50 years old who had recovered from COVID-19.

The table lists this clone with a count of one. The rearrangement links TRBV4-1 to TRBJ2-7; TRBD1 matches 9 bases. In germline, CDR1 is MGHRA, CDR2 YSYEKL. Trimming cost V 2 bases and J 7 bases; bases outside gene matches: 9. The CDR3 is 15 amino acids. CDR3 nucleotide sequence: TGCGCCAGCAGCCAAACAGGGACAGGGTGGGGGGAGCAGTACTTC. Its protein product is CASSQTGTGWGEQYF.

The chain is built from TRBV11-3 and TRBJ2-5; weak D call: TRBD2 (5 bases). The CDR3 contains 15 residues. The germline CDR1 and CDR2 sequences are SGHNT and YENEEA. V lost 0 bases, J lost 7 bases, and 15 bases lay in between. The CDR3 region has the DNA TGTGCCAGCAGCTTAGATCTAGGCGAGGGCTGGACCCAGTACTTC. Encoded protein: CASSLDLGEGWTQYF.

The chain has TRBV6-5 and TRBJ2-7; TRBD2 agrees at 10 bases. This CDR3 has 15 residues. V dropped 5 bases and J dropped 3; count of bases not matched to a gene: 7. Germline CDR1 MNHEY, CDR2 SVGAGI. CDR3 in amino acids: CASSPGTSEYYEQYF. The CDR3 nucleotides are TGTGCCAGCAGTCCCGGGACTAGCGAGTACTACGAGCAGTACTTC.

The chain has TRBV20-1 and TRBJ2-3; no definite D call. The V end was cut by 3 bases, the J end by 2 bases, with 9 bases between. The CDR3 has 13 residues. Germline CDR1 and CDR2: DFQATT and SNEGSKA (reference sequence). For the CDR3, the DNA is TGCAGTGCTAGTAGAATAGACACAGATACGCAGTATTTT. It is translated as CSASRIDTDTQYF.

This clone came up once. V and J are TRBV23-1 and TRBJ1-5; D is ambiguous. TRBV23-1 qualifies as an ORF whose function is uncertain. The V gene lost 2 bases and the J gene lost 9 bases, with 11 bases spanning the gap. The CDR3 loop spans 13 amino acids. CDR3 sequence (DNA): TGCGCCAGCAGTCAAGTCTATCCTCGGCCCCAGCATTTT. Protein sequence: CASSQVYPRPQHF.

This chain uses TRBV7-6 with TRBJ1-2, with a possible D match to TRBD1 (6 bases). CDR3 length: 13 amino acids. Germline V gives CDR1 SGHVS, CDR2 FNYEAQ. V gave up 5 bases and J gave up 2 bases, with 9 bases separating them. The CDR3 spells CASSRDTNYGYTF. CDR3 sequence (DNA): TGTGCCAGCAGCCGGGACACCAACTATGGCTACACCTTC.

The chain recombines TRBV7-2 with TRBJ2-7; 14 bases match TRBD2. The CDR3 is 16 residues long. J lost 4 bases, V lost 5 bases, and 7 bases had no gene match. The germline V gene has CDR1 SGHTA and CDR2 FQGNSA. The CDR3 region is CASSIGLAGGRYEQYF. The CDR3 DNA reads as TGTGCCAGCAGCATAGGACTAGCGGGAGGCCGATACGAGCAGTACTTC.

The chain employs TRBV24-1 and TRBJ1-2; TRBD1 agrees at 10 bases. CDR3 length: 15 amino acids. Germline loops: CDR1 KGHDR, CDR2 SFDVKD. V gave up 5 bases and J gave up 2 bases; unmatched junction bases: 4. The CDR3 here is CATSAPGQGNYGYTF. The CDR3 region has the DNA TGTGCCACCAGTGCACCGGGACAGGGGAACTATGGCTACACCTTC.

In this sample, this clone turned up once. The chain combines TRBV19 with TRBJ2-1; 10 bases match TRBD2. The CDR3 totals 17 residues. Germline CDR1 is LNHDA and CDR2 is SQIVND (reference sequence). Trimming took 7 bases from V and 8 from J; bases not matched to a gene: 17. The CDR3 here is CASKLGGTSAGNYEQFF. CDR3 DNA sequence: TGTGCCAGTAAGCTCGGGGGGACTAGCGCTGGGAACTATGAGCAGTTCTTC.

In DNA, the CDR3 is TGTGCCAGCAGCTTAATTGGGAGGGGTGGGCAGCCCCAGCATTTT. Encoded protein: CASSLIGRGGQPQHF. The rearrangement links TRBV7-2 to TRBJ1-5, with D maybe TRBD1 (5 bases). The CDR3 has 15 residues. Trimming removed 2 bases at V and 7 bases at J, with 15 bases between. Germline loops: CDR1 SGHTA, CDR2 FQGNSA.

The rearrangement uses TRBV2 and TRBJ1-2, with 8 positions matching TRBD1. Germline loops: CDR1 SNHLY, CDR2 FYNNEI. V shed 3 bases and J 4 bases; nucleotides not matched to a gene: 7. This CDR3 has 15 amino acids. This chain's CDR3 is CASSEGTGQTYGYTF. The CDR3 DNA sequence: TGTGCCAGCAGTGAGGGGACAGGACAAACCTATGGCTACACCTTC.

The chain recombines TRBV3-1 (or the pseudogene TRBV3-2) with TRBJ2-5, with TRBD2 matching 9 bases. J lost 4 bases, V lost 1 base, and 16 bases had no gene match. The CDR3 contains 19 residues. Germline assignment: CDR1 LGHDT and CDR2 YNNKEL (reference sequence). CDR3 residues: CASSQASTRREGLGETQYF. CDR3 nucleotide sequence: TGTGCCAGCAGCCAAGCCAGTACAAGGCGGGAGGGCCTGGGAGAGACCCAGTACTTC.

The rearrangement joins TRBV5-8 to TRBJ2-5; 7 positions match TRBD1. Per germline, CDR1 SGHTS and CDR2 YDEGEE. CDR3 length: 16 residues. Unmatched junction bases numbered 9, after V lost 0 bases and J lost 4 bases. This CDR3 is CASSLGGGDWGETQYF. The CDR3 DNA is TGTGCCAGCAGCTTGGGAGGGGGCGATTGGGGAGAGACCCAGTACTTC.

The chain employs TRBV5-8 and TRBJ1-6; weak D call: TRBD1 (6 bases). Trimming left V 2 bases short and J 10 bases short, with 16 bases between. Germline assignment: CDR1 SGHTS and CDR2 YDEGEE. CDR3 length: 15 residues. The CDR3 sequence: CASSLRIPGESPLHF. CDR3 coding DNA: TGTGCCAGCAGCTTAAGGATCCCAGGGGAGTCACCCCTCCACTTT.